Listed below are T cell receptor beta chains from one sample, sequenced in a study of CD8 T cells in ankylosing spondylitis. Each CDR3 protein gets one entry after TCRdb re-called the 5' RACE reads with MiXCR. The profile covers under 300,000 distinct CDR3 sequences, with around a tenth appearing a single time and 6% to 7.5% taken by the ten largest. The specimen was blood, either unsorted or a sorted T cell fraction (not recorded which). These receptors were taken from a male donor with ankylosing spondylitis or in good health (not recorded which). Each CDR3 is given with its conserved first and last residue. The D gene is left open where the match is weak. Size tells how often a clone was seen (once, few, many) or the class of an expanded clone, and some rows leave it out.

.,TRBV5-1,TRBJ2-1,many,TGCGCCAGCAGCTTGCCTAGCCGGGGGTTTGAGCAGTTCTTC,CASSLPSRGFEQFF
.,TRBV6-1,TRBJ2-2,few,TGTGCCAGCAGCCCCAGGGAGGTACGCACCGGGGAGCTGTTTTTT,CASSPREVRTGELFF
.,TRBV7-2,TRBJ1-5,.,TGTGCCAGCAGCTTTCGGGCGCGCAATCAGCCCCAGCATTTT,CASSFRARNQPQHF
TRBD2,TRBV5-1,TRBJ2-1,many,TGCGCCAGCAGCTTGGGGGCGGGGGGGCGAAATGAGCAGTTCTTC,CASSLGAGGRNEQFF
.,TRBV20-1,TRBJ2-1,many,TGCAGTGCTAGATTCGCGTCCGATGAGCAGTTCTTC,CSARFASDEQFF
.,TRBV5-1,TRBJ1-2,many,TGCGCCAGCAGCCCCGAAACGGGGGGGGTTGGGTATGGCTACACCTTC,CASSPETGGVGYGYTF
.,TRBV12-3/TRBV12-4,TRBJ2-3,many,TGTGCCAGCAGTATTGATGGGGGCCGCACAGATACGCAGTATTTT,CASSIDGGRTDTQYF
.,TRBV25-1,TRBJ1-4,few,TGTGCCAGCAGTCCCGGGATCCCAGGTGAAAAACTGTTTTTT,CASSPGIPGEKLFF
.,TRBV14,TRBJ1-2,many,TGTGCCAGCAGCCAAGATGAAGACTACTATGGCTACACCTTC,CASSQDEDYYGYTF
TRBD2,TRBV20-1,TRBJ2-5,many,TGCAGTGCTTCTTCTACACTAGCGGGGTCGGAGACCCAGTACTTC,CSASSTLAGSETQYF
TRBD2,TRBV20-1,TRBJ2-3,many,TGCAGTGCTAGCCTCGGGACTAGCGGGGCCCAAGATACGCAGTATTTT,CSASLGTSGAQDTQYF
.,TRBV2,TRBJ2-5,.,TGTGCCAGCATTCGGGCATGGCTCCAAGAGACCCAGTACTTC,CASIRAWLQETQYF
.,TRBV20-1,TRBJ2-2,many,TGCAGTGCTAGAGACTTGTCGCACACCGGGGAGCTGTTTTTT,CSARDLSHTGELFF
.,TRBV3-1,TRBJ2-7,few,TGTGCCAGCAGTCGCGAGGGGGGCGGCTACGAGCAGTACTTC,CASSREGGGYEQYF
.,TRBV5-1,TRBJ1-1,many,TGCGCCAGCAGCGCCCAAGAAAGCGGCACTGAAGCTTTCTTT,CASSAQESGTEAFF
.,TRBV7-9,TRBJ2-2,.,TGTGCCAGCAGCATCGGTAGCGTAGCCGGGGAGCTGTTTTTT,CASSIGSVAGELFF
.,TRBV20-1,TRBJ1-5,many,TGCAGTGCTAGGAACCGATGGAAGGAGGCCGACGGCAATCAGCCCCAGCATTTT,CSARNRWKEADGNQPQHF
.,TRBV7-2,TRBJ2-7,.,TGTGCCAGCAGCCTAGGCAGTGCGAGAGGGGTAGGCTACGAGCAGTACTTC,CASSLGSARGVGYEQYF
TRBD2,TRBV20-1,TRBJ2-5,many,TGCAGTGCTAGAGCGAGCGGGGGATCCCAAGAGACCCAGTACTTC,CSARASGGSQETQYF
.,TRBV5-1,TRBJ1-2,many,TGCGCCAGCAGTACGACTGGGCTTCTCGCCTATGGCTACACCTTC,CASSTTGLLAYGYTF
.,TRBV5-1,TRBJ2-4,many,TGCGCCAGCAGCTGGACTTCTCCGGGGCCACAACGGATTAGCATTCAGTACTTC,CASSWTSPGPQRISIQYF
.,TRBV3-1,TRBJ1-2,many,TGTGCCAGCAGCCAAGAAGGACAGATCTATGGCTACACCTTC,CASSQEGQIYGYTF
TRBD1,TRBV20-1,TRBJ1-1,many,TGCAGTGCGAAAAACAGGGGGCTGAAGTCAACTGAAGCTTTCTTT,CSAKNRGLKSTEAFF
TRBD2,TRBV12-3/TRBV12-4,TRBJ2-3,many,TGTGCCAGCAGACGGGGACTAGCTGCAGATACGCAGTATTTT,CASRRGLAADTQYF
.,TRBV5-1,TRBJ1-3,many,TGCGCCAGCAGCTACGGGACTCCATTCCTGAGCTCTGGAAACACCATATATTTT,CASSYGTPFLSSGNTIYF